The next 19 T cell receptor beta chains were all read from a single sample in a study of T-cell reconstitution after alpha-beta-depleted transplantation in children. As it was prepared, the TCRbeta library received unique molecular identifiers. From the PCR reads, TCRdb called clonotypes with MiXCR, one entry per CDR3 protein. The repertoire includes under 450,000 distinct CDR3 sequences, about an eighth of them detected once, and around 4% sits in the top ten. The material sequenced was PBMCs, taken from the stem cell graft. The origin of the receptors is a human donor who donated a stem cell graft to a child with Fanconi anemia.

Ten or more counts support this clonotype. The chain couples TRBV29-1 to TRBJ2-5; perhaps TRBD2 as D (6 bases). The germline gives CDR1 SQVTM, CDR2 ANQGSEA. V lost 7 bases and J lost 4, with 16 bases in between. The CDR3 has 13 amino acids. The CDR3 DNA reads TGCAGCGCCGCAACTGGGGGGAGAGAGACCCAGTACTTC. It encodes CSAATGGRETQYF.

V and J are TRBV12-3 or TRBV12-4 and TRBJ1-6, with D possibly TRBD1 on 6 matching bases. This CDR3 has 13 amino acids. Trimming took off 5 bases at V and 10 bases at J, with 12 bases between the two ends. DNA of the CDR3: TGTGCCAGCAGTCGCCAGGACAGCTCACCCCTCCACTTT. It specifies CASSRQDSSPLHF.

This clonotype was counted once. V and J are TRBV3-1 and TRBJ2-5, with D possibly matching TRBD2 (6 bases). The V gene lost 1 base and the J gene lost 2 bases, with 11 bases spanning the gap. The V gene's germline CDR1 is LGHDT and CDR2 YNNKEL (reference sequence). This CDR3 is 15 amino acids long. The CDR3 region is CASSQGISGQETQYF. For the CDR3, the DNA is TGTGCCAGCAGCCAAGGGATCAGCGGGCAAGAGACCCAGTACTTC.

A few counts support this clonotype. J is TRBJ2-7 and V is TRBV12-3 or TRBV12-4, with TRBD1 matching 8 bases. V lost 1 base to trimming and J lost 3 bases; unmatched junction nucleotides: 14. CDR3 size: 18 residues. Here the CDR3 DNA reads TGTGCCAGCAGTTTAGATTCAATAGGGGGACAGGAGATCTACGAGCAGTACTTC. It is translated as CASSLDSIGGQEIYEQYF.

There are many counts of this clonotype. At one end the junction does not follow the germline gene, possibly because of a read error. This chain uses TRBV15 with TRBJ1-6; D call uncertain. The CDR3 sequence is 13 residues long. Germline CDR1 and CDR2: LNHNV and YYDKDF (reference sequence). DNA of the CDR3: TGTGCCACCCGCAGGACCTATAATTCACCCCTCCACTTT. Encoded protein: CATRRTYNSPLHF.

Many counts were recorded for this clonotype. V usage is TRBV4-3 and J usage is TRBJ1-1; D unresolved. Germline V CDR1 and CDR2: LGHNA, YSLEER. V gave up 1 base and J gave up 4 bases, with 7 bases separating them. The CDR3 is made up of 13 amino acids. The chain's CDR3 is CASSQGDRTEAFF. CDR3 in DNA: TGCGCCAGCAGCCAAGGAGATCGCACTGAAGCTTTCTTT.

This clonotype was recorded many times. CDR3 coding DNA: TGTGCCAGCACTCTGGGGTCAGTCGGGGCAGATACGCAGTATTTT. This sequence encodes CASTLGSVGADTQYF. This rearrangement joins TRBV7-2 to TRBJ2-3; a weak D match, TRBD2 (5 bases). The CDR3 extends over 15 amino acids. Germline values: CDR1 SGHTA, CDR2 FQGNSA. V lost 7 bases and J 4 bases, leaving 18 bases between the germline ends.

This clonotype was picked up a small number of times. The chain links TRBV3-1 to TRBJ2-3; 10 positions match TRBD2. The CDR3 is 15 amino acids. The trim removed 4 bases at V and 9 bases at J, leaving 10 bases unmatched. Per the germline V gene, CDR1 is LGHDT and CDR2 is YNNKEL (reference sequence). DNA for the CDR3: TGTGCCAGCAGCCTCGGGGCCAGCGGGGGGGACACGCAGTATTTT. Its protein product is CASSLGASGGDTQYF.

The CDR3 DNA sequence: TGTGCCAGCAGCGCAAGACAGGGGTCAGATACGCAGTATTTT. Its protein product is CASSARQGSDTQYF. This sequence joins TRBV11-2 and TRBJ2-3; 8 nucleotides align to TRBD1. Unmatched junction bases numbered 5, after V lost 5 bases and J lost 4 bases. CDR1 and CDR2 (germline): SGHAT, FQNNGV. The CDR3 spans 14 residues.

The sample holds many counts of this clonotype. The V call is TRBV15, the J call TRBJ2-7; D gene unclear. This CDR3 spans 14 amino acids. Deletions cut 4 bases from V and 7 bases from J, with 17 bases between. Germline V lookup: CDR1 LNHNV, CDR2 YYDKDF (reference sequence). DNA for the CDR3: TGTGCCACCAGCATCAACCAGTTCGTGGGGGAGCAGTACTTC. Translating gives CATSINQFVGEQYF. Supplemented by reference TRBV15 and TRBJ2-7, the full variable domain reads DAMVIQNPRYQVTQFGKPVTLSCSQTLNHNVMYWYQQKSSQAPKLLFHYYDKDFNNEADTPDNFQSRRPNTSFCFLDIRSPGLGDTAMYLCATSINQFVGEQYFGPGTRLTVT.

This clonotype has just a few counts. The rearrangement links TRBV7-2 to TRBJ2-3; 11 nucleotides align to TRBD2. CDR3 length: 15 residues. V dropped 1 base and J dropped 5; count of bases not matched to a gene: 2. Germline CDR1 SGHTA, CDR2 FQGNSA. CDR3 DNA: TGTGCCAGCAGCTTAGTAGCGGGGGGGCAAGATACGCAGTATTTT. This sequence encodes CASSLVAGGQDTQYF. The whole variable domain, filled in from reference TRBV7-2 and TRBJ2-3, reads GAGVSQSPSNKVTEKGKDVELRCDPISGHTALYWYRQSLGQGLEFLIYFQGNSAPDKSGLPSDRFSAERTGGSVSTLTIQRTQQEDSAVYLCASSLVAGGQDTQYFGPGTRLTVL.

With respect to this clonotype: One end of the junction is discordant with germline, which a read error may explain. The chain is built from TRBV11-2 and TRBJ1-1; D is undetermined. The CDR3 covers 15 residues. Germline CDR1 and CDR2: SGHAT and FQNNGV. CDR3 in amino acids: CTSSLSGLAGTEAFF. The CDR3 bases are TGTACCAGCAGCCTGAGTGGTCTTGCGGGCACTGAAGCTTTCTTT.

Worth noting for this clonotype: One end of the junction does not line up with germline, which may come from a read error. The chain recombines TRBV4-3 with TRBJ2-2, with D perhaps TRBD1 (8 bases). From germline, CDR1 is LGHNA and CDR2 YSLEER. The length of the CDR3 is 16 residues. CDR3 bases: TGCGCCAGCAGCCTGGACAGGGCGATTAACACCGGGGGGCTGTCTTTT. Amino acid sequence: CASSLDRAINTGGLSF.

This clonotype was detected many times. The J gene is TRBJ1-1, the V gene TRBV10-3, with 9 bases aligning to TRBD1. Germline assignment: CDR1 ENHRY and CDR2 SYGVKD. CDR3 size: 16 residues. The ends lost 6 bases at V and 0 bases at J; junction bases unmatched: 8. The chain's CDR3 is CAISGTGFSMNTEAFF. In DNA form, the CDR3 reads TGTGCCATCAGCGGGACAGGGTTCTCCATGAACACTGAAGCTTTCTTT.

V is TRBV5-1 and J is TRBJ1-2; perhaps TRBD1 as D (5 bases). In germline, CDR1 is SGHRS, CDR2 YFSETQ. The V end lost 0 bases, the J end lost 3 bases, and 18 bases lay between the germline ends. The CDR3 loop spans 17 amino acids. The CDR3 DNA is TGCGCCAGCAGCTTGGCCGGGACCCCGGATCAGGACTATGGCTACACCTTC. Amino acid sequence: CASSLAGTPDQDYGYTF.

This clonotype was seen only a few times. V usage is TRBV5-6 and J usage is TRBJ2-6; D remains unclear. This CDR3 has 18 amino acids. V gave up 1 base and J gave up 1 base, with 15 bases separating them. The V gene's germline CDR1 is SGHDT and CDR2 YYEEEE. CDR3 amino acids: CASSLSRPGRSGANVLTF. CDR3 in DNA: TGTGCCAGCAGCTTGTCGCGACCAGGAAGGTCTGGGGCCAACGTCCTGACTTTC.

The V call is TRBV20-1, the J call TRBJ1-2, with D unclear. Deletions cut 6 bases from V and 0 bases from J, with 8 bases between. The CDR3 totals 12 residues. Germline V gene lookup returns CDR1 DFQATT and CDR2 SNEGSKA (reference sequence). This CDR3 is CSAGYSNYGYTF. CDR3 sequence (DNA): TGCAGTGCGGGGTATTCTAACTATGGCTACACCTTC.

The chain uses TRBV5-1 and TRBJ2-2, with D tentatively TRBD1 (6 bases). This CDR3 region has 16 residues. Germline V gene lookup returns CDR1 SGHRS and CDR2 YFSETQ. V shed 4 bases and J shed 4 bases, with 17 bases lying between them. The CDR3 sequence: CASSNKDRGFTGELFF. In DNA form, the CDR3 reads TGCGCCAGCAGCAACAAGGACAGAGGGTTCACCGGGGAGCTGTTTTTT.

This clonotype was seen more than once but under ten times. The V and J genes are TRBV20-1 and TRBJ1-1; D uncertain. The CDR3 totals 15 residues. CDR1 DFQATT and CDR2 SNEGSKA come from the germline V gene (reference sequence). Trimming left V 0 bases short and J 0 bases short, with 11 bases between. The CDR3 loop is CSARDVPGMNTEAFF. CDR3 in DNA: TGCAGTGCTAGAGATGTCCCGGGAATGAACACTGAAGCTTTCTTT.